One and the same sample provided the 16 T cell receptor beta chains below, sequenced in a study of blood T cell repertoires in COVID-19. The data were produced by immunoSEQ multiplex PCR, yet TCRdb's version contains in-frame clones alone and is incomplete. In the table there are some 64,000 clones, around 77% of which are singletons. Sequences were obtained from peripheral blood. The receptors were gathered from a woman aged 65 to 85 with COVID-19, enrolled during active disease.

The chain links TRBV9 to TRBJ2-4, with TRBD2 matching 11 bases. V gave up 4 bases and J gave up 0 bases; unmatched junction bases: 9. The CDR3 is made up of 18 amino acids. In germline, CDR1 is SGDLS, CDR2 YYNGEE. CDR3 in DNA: TGTGCCAGCAGCCCAGGGACTAGCGGAAGCCTAGCCAAAAACATTCAGTACTTC. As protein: CASSPGTSGSLAKNIQYF. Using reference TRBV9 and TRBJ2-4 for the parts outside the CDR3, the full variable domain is DSGVTQTPKHLITATGQRVTLRCSPRSGDLSVYWYQQSLDQGLQFLIQYYNGEERAKGNILERFSAQQFPDLHSELNLSSLELGDSALYFCASSPGTSGSLAKNIQYFGAGTRLSVL.

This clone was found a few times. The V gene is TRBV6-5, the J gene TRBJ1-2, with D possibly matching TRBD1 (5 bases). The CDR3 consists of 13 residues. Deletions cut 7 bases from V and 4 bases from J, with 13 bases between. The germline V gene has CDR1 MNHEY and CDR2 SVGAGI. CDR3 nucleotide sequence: TGTGCCAGCATCCCAGGGTATTTCTATGGCTACACCTTC. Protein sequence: CASIPGYFYGYTF.

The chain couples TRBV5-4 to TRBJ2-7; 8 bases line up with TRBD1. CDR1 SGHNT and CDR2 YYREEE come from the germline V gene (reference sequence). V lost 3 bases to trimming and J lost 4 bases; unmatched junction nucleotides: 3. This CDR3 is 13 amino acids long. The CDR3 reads CASSWNRGYEQYF. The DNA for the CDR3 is TGTGCCAGCAGCTGGAACAGGGGGTACGAGCAGTACTTC.

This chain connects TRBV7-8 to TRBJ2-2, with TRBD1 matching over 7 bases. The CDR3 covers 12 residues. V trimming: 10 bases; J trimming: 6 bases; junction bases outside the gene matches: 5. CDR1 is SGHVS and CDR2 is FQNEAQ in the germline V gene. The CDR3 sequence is CATNRGPGELFF. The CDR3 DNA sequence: TGTGCCACGAACAGGGGACCCGGGGAGCTGTTTTTT.

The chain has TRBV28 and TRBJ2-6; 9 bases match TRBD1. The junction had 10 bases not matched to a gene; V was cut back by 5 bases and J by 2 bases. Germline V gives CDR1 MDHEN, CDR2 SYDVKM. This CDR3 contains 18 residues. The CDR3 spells CASSPSGTGSAGANVLTF. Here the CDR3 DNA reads TGTGCCAGCAGTCCGTCCGGGACAGGGTCCGCTGGGGCCAACGTCCTGACTTTC.

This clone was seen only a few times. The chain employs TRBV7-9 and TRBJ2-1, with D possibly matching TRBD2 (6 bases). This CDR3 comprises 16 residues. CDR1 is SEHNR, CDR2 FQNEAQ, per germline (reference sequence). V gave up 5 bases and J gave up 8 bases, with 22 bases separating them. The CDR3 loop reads CASSAPQAGSYHEQFF. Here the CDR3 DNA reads TGTGCCAGCAGCGCACCCCAGGCGGGATCTTACCATGAGCAGTTCTTC. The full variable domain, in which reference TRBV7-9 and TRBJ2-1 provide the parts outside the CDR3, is DTGVSQNPRHKITKRGQNVTFRCDPISEHNRLYWYRQTLGQGPEFLTYFQNEAQLEKSRLLSDRFSAERPKGSFSTLEIQRTEQGDSAMYLCASSAPQAGSYHEQFFGPGTRLTVL.

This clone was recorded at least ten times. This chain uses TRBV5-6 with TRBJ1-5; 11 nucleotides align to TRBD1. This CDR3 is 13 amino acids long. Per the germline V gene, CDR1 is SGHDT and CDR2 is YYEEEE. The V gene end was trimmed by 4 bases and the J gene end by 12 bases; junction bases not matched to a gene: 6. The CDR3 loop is CASSGQGALLQHF. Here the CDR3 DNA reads TGTGCCAGCAGCGGACAGGGGGCGTTACTCCAGCATTTT.

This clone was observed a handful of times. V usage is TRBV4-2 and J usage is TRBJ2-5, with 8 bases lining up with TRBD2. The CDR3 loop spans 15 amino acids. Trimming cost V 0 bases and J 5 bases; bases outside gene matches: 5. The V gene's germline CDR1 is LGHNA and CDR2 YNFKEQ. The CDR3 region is CASSQDVAGGETQYF. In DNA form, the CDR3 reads TGTGCCAGCAGCCAAGATGTGGCGGGGGGTGAGACCCAGTACTTC.

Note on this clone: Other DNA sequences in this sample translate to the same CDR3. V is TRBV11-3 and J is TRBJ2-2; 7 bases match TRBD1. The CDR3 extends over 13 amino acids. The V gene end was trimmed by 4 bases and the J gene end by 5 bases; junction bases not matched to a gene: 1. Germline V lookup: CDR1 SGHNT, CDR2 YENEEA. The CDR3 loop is CASSSQGTGELFF. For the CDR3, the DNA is TGTGCCAGCAGCTCACAGGGGACCGGGGAGCTGTTTTTT.

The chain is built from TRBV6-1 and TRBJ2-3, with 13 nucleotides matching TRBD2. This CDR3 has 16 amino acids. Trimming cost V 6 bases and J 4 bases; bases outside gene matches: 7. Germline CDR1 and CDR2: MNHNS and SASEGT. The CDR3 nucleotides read TGTGCCAGCAGCGAACTAGCGGGGGGGCGTGCAGATACGCAGTATTTT. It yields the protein CASSELAGGRADTQYF.

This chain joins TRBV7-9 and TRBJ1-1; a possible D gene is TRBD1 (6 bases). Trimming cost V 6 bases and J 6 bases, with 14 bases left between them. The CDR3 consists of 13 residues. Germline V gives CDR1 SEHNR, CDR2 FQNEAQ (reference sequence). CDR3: CASRATGMPEAFF. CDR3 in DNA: TGTGCCAGCAGGGCTACAGGGATGCCTGAAGCTTTCTTT.

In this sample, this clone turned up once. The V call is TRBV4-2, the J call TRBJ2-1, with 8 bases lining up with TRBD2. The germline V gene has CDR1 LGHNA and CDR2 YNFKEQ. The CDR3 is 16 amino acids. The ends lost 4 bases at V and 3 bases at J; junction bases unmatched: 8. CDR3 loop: CASSLLTSGDYNEQFF. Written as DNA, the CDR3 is TGTGCCAGCAGCCTACTAACTAGCGGAGACTACAATGAGCAGTTCTTC.

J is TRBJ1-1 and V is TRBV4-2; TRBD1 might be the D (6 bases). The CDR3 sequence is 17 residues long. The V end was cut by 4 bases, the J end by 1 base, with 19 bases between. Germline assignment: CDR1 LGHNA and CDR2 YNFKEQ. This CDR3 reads CASSRESITGRNTEAFF. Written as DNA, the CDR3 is TGTGCCAGCAGCCGAGAGTCTATAACAGGGCGGAACACTGAAGCTTTCTTT.

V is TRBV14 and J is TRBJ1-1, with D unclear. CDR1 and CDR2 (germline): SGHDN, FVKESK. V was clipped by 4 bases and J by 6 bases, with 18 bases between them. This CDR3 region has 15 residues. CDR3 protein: CASSPLAARDSEAFF. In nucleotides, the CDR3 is TGTGCCAGCAGCCCCCTAGCAGCGAGAGATTCTGAAGCTTTCTTT.

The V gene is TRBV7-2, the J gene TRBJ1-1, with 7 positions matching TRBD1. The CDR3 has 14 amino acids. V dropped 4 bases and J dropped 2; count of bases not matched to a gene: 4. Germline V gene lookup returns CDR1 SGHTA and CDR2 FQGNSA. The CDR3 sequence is CASSSTGINTEAFF. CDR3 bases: TGTGCCAGCAGCTCGACAGGGATTAACACTGAAGCTTTCTTT.

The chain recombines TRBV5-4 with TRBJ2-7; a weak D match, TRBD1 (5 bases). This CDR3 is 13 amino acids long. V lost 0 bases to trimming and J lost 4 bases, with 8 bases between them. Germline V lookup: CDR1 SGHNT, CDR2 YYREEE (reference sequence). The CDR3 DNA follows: TGTGCCAGCAGCTTGGATAAGGGGTACGAGCAGTACGTC. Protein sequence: CASSLDKGYEQYV.